Sequencing of this T cell receptor beta chain was carried out in a study of regulatory T cells in long-lasting Graves disease (dated by TCRdb to about 2021). At the level of the whole study: Newly diagnosed Graves' disease patients had taken antithyroid drugs for less than 3 months. The study was conducted in China and was registered as a clinical trial. Peripheral blood TCR sequencing and RNA sequencing compared persistent Graves' disease patients with newly diagnosed Graves' disease patients. A total of about 33 samples underwent TCR sequencing, from 13 patients with persistent Graves' disease and 20 or so patients with newly diagnosed Graves' disease.

The time point label for this specimen denotes: newly diagnosed GD, antithyroid drugs for less than 3 months. For both TCR sequencing and RNA sequencing, RNA was extracted from PBMCs using TRIzol. The diagnosis of Graves' disease followed American Thyroid Association guidelines. Recruitment of patients was carried out at an endocrinology department in Xi'an, China. From each patient, approximately 9 milliliters of peripheral blood was collected into an EDTA anticoagulant tube. Ficoll Paque Plus density gradient separation was used to isolate PBMCs, and no further T cell sorting was performed. An Agilent 2100 Bioanalyzer and agarose gel were used to assess RNA quality, and a NanoDrop 2000 was used to measure RNA concentration. Library creation used multiplex PCR. Sequencing instrument: Illumina HiSeq 4000. iRepertoire HTBI primers and Arm-PCR amplification of CDR3 regions were used to construct TCR beta libraries. Before sequencing, the PCR products underwent gel purification. The study's processing was this. A total of fewer than 65 TRBV and 14 TRBJ segments were identified across samples and were used for gene usage analysis of CDR3 amino acid clonotypes. COPE and FqMerger were used to merge filtered high-quality paired reads into contigs. Contigs were aligned with BLAST to IMGT TRBV, TRBD and TRBJ reference genes, and CDR3 was defined per IMGT. Clonotypes above 0.1% frequency were classified as highly expanded clones. Shannon entropy served as the measure of repertoire diversity, while the Gini coefficient captured V-J evenness. A clonotype found in more than one individual was treated as public. TCRdb reanalyzed the raw reads on its own, using fastp at Q25 for trimming and MiXCR for clone calling, and kept in-frame beta chains. Each CDR3 protein gets just one entry, which takes the most common genes and DNA from the rows behind it. The V and J calls reflect TCRdb's pipeline rather than the authors' work. This sample holds more than 300,000 distinct CDR3 sequences; 15% to 20% were observed only once. The top ten constitute around 21% of the sample.

What the authors observed across the whole study: As a limitation, the authors acknowledged that the small sample size may reduce accuracy. Only peripheral blood was studied, because thyroid tissue, the primary lesion, was inaccessible. Compared with newly diagnosed patients, patients with persistent Graves' disease had lower TCR Shannon entropy and fewer highly expanded clones, which suggests clonal expansion. Preferential use of TRBV28, TRBJ1-2 and TRBJ2-5 was observed in persistent disease, whereas TRBV20-1 and TRBJ2-1 were favored in newly diagnosed disease. A larger number of public clonotypes was shared among persistent patients (about 2,700) than among newly diagnosed patients (approximately 1,000). Sequencing and analysis were limited to the TCR beta chain.

About this clonotype itself: This receptor's antigen is unknown. No base quality values were provided; no much bigger clone lies one nucleotide off.

The junction carries 14 bases between V and J, which are trimmed by 3 bases and 8 bases respectively. Inclusive of the bounding cysteine and phenylalanine, the CDR3 is 14 residues long. Only the CDR3 part of the read is kept: 42 bases, read in frame from the first base. In the germline V gene, CDR1 corresponds to SGHNT and CDR2 to YENEEA. This sample was shared with a second study, whose subject was T cells in Graves' hyperthyroidism and ophthalmopathy. The second paper states: A patient counted as having stable Graves' hyperthyroidism if no progression to ophthalmopathy occurred over 18 months of follow-up. Hyperthyroidism patients were newly diagnosed, had a disease duration of under 2 months, and were aged 18 to 65 years. Any patient with an uncontrolled infection, another autoimmune disease, pregnancy or lactation was excluded. Diagnoses were based on clinical symptoms, serum thyroxine and TRAb, thyroid ultrasound and orbital computed tomography. For the first round of RT-PCR on the TCR CDR3, the HTBI primer set was used together with the Qiagen OneStep RT-PCR kit. Most expanded thyroid clonotypes (frequency above 0.001) were also found in blood, which suggests that blood repertoires may mirror thyroid immune responses. A 13 V-J signature model separated ophthalmopathy from stable hyperthyroidism, with nearly 90% sensitivity and around 84% specificity in cross-validation and 80%/75% in testing. In validation, progression to ophthalmopathy was predicted by the model with 65% to 71% sensitivity and 72.22% specificity, a median of 6.5 months before onset. To identify distinguishing TCR V-J signatures, a discovery cohort of about 100 patients was used, comprising under 45 with Graves' ophthalmopathy and some 60 with stable Graves' hyperthyroidism. Prospective prediction of ophthalmopathy was tested in an independent validation cohort of 18 hyperthyroidism patients and 17 patients who later progressed to ophthalmopathy. The 75 to 100 discovery patients were divided at random into training and test sets in a 7:3 ratio. In about 6 Graves' hyperthyroidism patients, the study also compared T-cell repertoires from thyroid tissue with T-cell repertoires from blood. After sampling, hyperthyroidism patients received methimazole starting at 30 mg daily, and ophthalmopathy patients received high-dose intravenous methylprednisolone. A second multiplex PCR round built the libraries, followed by size selection and purification. The libraries were sequenced on an Illumina HiSeq2000 using paired-end 100 bp reads. SOAPnuke was used to process the raw data, throwing out any read that contained adapters or uncalled bases, had a mean Phred below 15, or lacked an exact constant-primer or identifier match. High-quality paired reads were merged with COPE v1.2.5, and unique nucleotide sequences were defined as clonotypes. MiTCR v1.1 was used to align clonotypes to the IMGT TRBV, TRBD and TRBJ reference segments. Analysis was restricted to V-J combinations with a frequency above 0.0001, which covered 98% to 99.2% of repertoires. The TCS score was defined as the ratio of F50 (clonal expansion) to E x V (chaos), calculated using BLOSUM62-based TCRdist between CDR3 peptides within each V-J. Welch's t-statistics and random forest reduced several hundred V-J features to about 12, which were used in a naive Bayes classifier (R e1071). Sample size was not statistically predetermined, and blinding of investigators to group allocation was not performed. The paper describes TCR Vbeta CDR3 sequencing of 135 peripheral blood samples, made up of fewer than 50 ophthalmopathy patients, 70 to 75 hyperthyroidism patients and about 17 progressor patients.

The sample here was peripheral blood mononuclear cells (PBMCs), taken at new diagnosis, from a patient treated with antithyroid drugs. This chain joins TRBV11-3 to TRBJ2-1; the D segment cannot be called with confidence. The receptor was isolated from a woman aged 18-29 years with Graves disease. Donor details come from another sample of the same person, matched by shared clones. The CDR3 protein sequence reads: CASSFMGSRYEQFF. DNA sequence: TGTGCCAGCAGCTTCATGGGGTCCCGGTATGAGCAGTTCTTC.